These T cell receptor beta chains were read from a single sample in a study of cytomegalovirus exposure and HLA in healthy donors. Profiling relied on immunoSEQ multiplex PCR, and the TCRdb table lists in-frame clones only, not all of them. Among 160,000 or so clones listed, around 90% were seen once. Sequencing was carried out using PBMCs. The receptors were sampled from a woman aged 25 to 39 in good health and CMV-seronegative. Each CDR3 is given with its conserved first and last residue. The D gene is left open where the match is weak. Size is stated for part of the rows, as once, few or many counts, or as a class when the clone is expanded.

TRBV9	.	TRBJ2-3	TRBD2	TGTGCCAGCAGCGACCTCGCGGGGGCAGATACGCAGTATTTT	CASSDLAGADTQYF
TRBV4-1	.	TRBJ2-2	TRBD2	TGCGCCAGCAGCCAAGAAAGACAGGGACTAGCGGGAGTAAGGGCCGGGGAGCTGTTTTTT	CASSQERQGLAGVRAGELFF
TRBV9	.	TRBJ2-1	.	TGTGCCAGCAGCCCGAGGAACGATGAGCAGTTCTTC	CASSPRNDEQFF
TRBV6-5	.	TRBJ1-1	.	TGTGCCAGCAGCAAGACAGAAAACACTGAAGCTTTCTTT	CASSKTENTEAFF
TRBV11-2	.	TRBJ2-1	.	TGTGCCAGCAGCACCCGACTAGGAGGTGAGCAGTTCTTC	CASSTRLGGEQFF
TRBV2	.	TRBJ2-6	.	TGTGCCAGCTACGAGCACCGGAGCTCTGGGGCCAACGTCCTGACTTTC	CASYEHRSSGANVLTF
TRBV6-1	.	TRBJ2-7	.	TGTGCCAGCAGGGTACGGTTAGCGGTGTCCTACGAGCAGTACTTC	CASRVRLAVSYEQYF
TRBV30	.	TRBJ1-6	.	TGTGCCTGGATCCCCCTAGGCATGAGCTCCTATAATTCACCCCTCCACTTT	CAWIPLGMSSYNSPLHF
TRBV4-3	.	TRBJ1-2	.	TGCGCCAGCAGCCCAATGACAGATCTTAACTATGGCTACACCTTC	CASSPMTDLNYGYTF
TRBV5-5	.	TRBJ2-7	TRBD1	TGTGCCAGCAGCGGTCCCGGACAGGGGTCCTACGAGCAGTACTTC	CASSGPGQGSYEQYF
TRBV19	few	TRBJ1-1	.	TGTGCCAGTACCGACACAATAATCATGAACACTGAAGCTTTCTTT	CASTDTIIMNTEAFF
TRBV6-1	.	TRBJ1-5	TRBD1	TGTGCCAGCAGTGAATGGCCCGGACAGGGAACTCAGCCCCAGCATTTT	CASSEWPGQGTQPQHF
TRBV29-1	.	TRBJ2-4	TRBD1	TGCAGCGTCGTAAAAGAACAGGGGGCTAGCATTCAGTACTTC	CSVVKEQGASIQYF
TRBV14	.	TRBJ2-2	.	TGTGCCAGCAGCCAAGTGGGGGCCTCGAACACCGGGGAGCTGTTTTTT	CASSQVGASNTGELFF
TRBV5-1	.	TRBJ2-7	TRBD2	TGCGCCAGCAGCTTCCCCTTAGCGGGGGGGAGGTCCTACGAGCAGTACTTC	CASSFPLAGGRSYEQYF
TRBV6-6	.	TRBJ1-4	.	TGTGCCACCTACCAGGGCTCTAATGAAAAACTGTTTTTT	CATYQGSNEKLFF
TRBV19	.	TRBJ2-3	TRBD2	TGTGCCAGTAGCCGACTAGCGGGAGAGGGATACCCCACAGATACGCAGTATTTT	CASSRLAGEGYPTDTQYF
TRBV7-9	.	TRBJ2-5	TRBD1	TGTGCCAGCAGCTTCGACAGGGCACAAGAGACCCAGTACTTC	CASSFDRAQETQYF
TRBV28	.	TRBJ2-5	TRBD2	TGTGCCAGCAGTTTAACGGGAGGGTCTCTCCAAGAGACCCAGTACTTC	CASSLTGGSLQETQYF
TRBV19	.	TRBJ2-3	.	TGTGCCAGTAGTATAGTTCCGGGGAGCACAGATACGCAGTATTTT	CASSIVPGSTDTQYF
TRBV10-1	.	TRBJ2-7	TRBD2	TGCGCCAGCAGTGACTTGGGACGTGGGACTAGCGGGCCATCTCCCTACGAGCAGTACTTC	CASSDLGRGTSGPSPYEQYF
TRBV28	.	TRBJ1-5	TRBD1	TGTGCCAGCAGCTTATCTGGACAGGGATTACTCAGCAATCAGCCCCAGCATTTT	CASSLSGQGLLSNQPQHF
TRBV19	.	TRBJ1-3	.	TGTGCCAGTAGTACTGACAGTGGTAGGAACACCATATATTTT	CASSTDSGRNTIYF
TRBV2	.	TRBJ2-7	TRBD1	TGTGCCAGTTTTATAGCGAGGGGGCCCTACGAGCAGTACTTC	CASFIARGPYEQYF
TRBV2	.	TRBJ2-1	.	TGTGCCAGCTGCCTAGCGAGGGAGTACAATGAGCAGTTCTTC	CASCLAREYNEQFF
TRBV5-1	.	TRBJ2-6	TRBD1	TGCGCCAGCAGCTGGCGACAGGGGGCTCCTGGGGCCAACGTCCTGACTTTC	CASSWRQGAPGANVLTF
TRBV15	once	TRBJ2-7	.	TGTGCCACCAGCAGAGATGTCGGGGTCAGCTCCTACGAGCAGTACTTC	CATSRDVGVSSYEQYF
TRBV5-4	.	TRBJ1-4	.	TGTGCCAGCAGCCTGACAGGCGGGGGCAGTGAAAAACTGTTTTTT	CASSLTGGGSEKLFF
TRBV28	.	TRBJ2-7	TRBD2	TGTGCCAGCAGCGAAATAGCGGGAGGGCCTAAAGGCGAGCAGTACTTC	CASSEIAGGPKGEQYF
TRBV10-3	.	TRBJ1-2	TRBD1	TGTGCCATCAGGGGGACAGGGGGCCATGGCTACACCTTC	CAIRGTGGHGYTF
TRBV6-5	.	TRBJ1-2	TRBD1	TGTGCCAGCAGTTACTCACGGACAGGGTCGGGCTATGGCTACACCTTC	CASSYSRTGSGYGYTF
TRBV6-4	few	TRBJ2-6	.	TGTGCCAGCAGTGAACTCTCAGGGGCCGGGGCCAACGTCCTGACTTTC	CASSELSGAGANVLTF
TRBV4-1	.	TRBJ2-5	.	TGCGCCAGCAGCCAGTTCCCCGTAGAGACCCAGTACTTC	CASSQFPVETQYF
TRBV5-1	few	TRBJ1-1	.	TGCGCCAGCAGCCCCACCCCCCAGGATACAGCTTTCTTT	CASSPTPQDTAFF
TRBV9	.	TRBJ2-3	TRBD2	TGTGCCAGCAGACCGGGACTAGCGGGAGTGGATACGCAGTATTTT	CASRPGLAGVDTQYF
TRBV7-2	few	TRBJ1-5	.	TGTGCCAGCAGCCCATACAGGGTAGGGCAGCCCCAGCATTTT	CASSPYRVGQPQHF
TRBV15	once	TRBJ2-1	.	TGTGCCACCAGCAGAATAAACCAGGGTGATCAGCAGTTCTTC	CATSRINQGDQQFF
TRBV14	.	TRBJ2-7	.	TGTGCCAGCAGCCAAGATCTCGGGAGCCCGTACGAGCAGTACTTC	CASSQDLGSPYEQYF
TRBV6-5	.	TRBJ2-5	.	TGTGCCAGCAGTACCCGGTCCGGCTGGGGAGCGCCCCAGTACTTC	CASSTRSGWGAPQYF
TRBV9	.	TRBJ2-2	TRBD2	TGTGCCAGCAGCGCAGGACTAGCGGGAGGGGCCACCGGGGAGCTGTTTTTT	CASSAGLAGGATGELFF
TRBV19	.	TRBJ2-7	.	TGTGCCAGTAGTATGGTTCGGGGTAGCTACGAGCAGTACTTC	CASSMVRGSYEQYF
TRBV10-3	few	TRBJ1-1	TRBD1	TGTGCAGCCGAACGGGGCAGGGGGGAAAGCACTGAAGCTTTCTTT	CAAERGRGESTEAFF
TRBV10-2	.	TRBJ2-5	.	TGCGCCAGCAGTGTGCTATCGGAGACCCAGTACTTC	CASSVLSETQYF
TRBV6-1	once	TRBJ2-7	.	TGTGCCAGCAGCTTAGGACAGTATGGATACGAGCAGTACTTC	CASSLGQYGYEQYF
TRBV7-9	.	TRBJ1-2	.	TGTGCCAGCAGCCCATCGGGGGGCTATGGCTACACCTTC	CASSPSGGYGYTF
TRBV18	.	TRBJ2-3	TRBD2	TGTGCCAGCTCACCGAGGACTAGCGGGTCTAGCACAGATACGCAGTATTTT	CASSPRTSGSSTDTQYF
TRBV10-1	.	TRBJ2-7	.	TGCGCCAGCAGTGAGTCCGGGGACTACGAGCAGTACTTC	CASSESGDYEQYF